This is a list of T cell receptor beta chains from one sample in a study of OX40 agonist ivuxolimab in advanced cancers. Data came from immunoSEQ multiplex PCR; TCRdb stores just in-frame clones and leaves some out. Of roughly 20,000 clones in the sample, 79% were seen once. Sequencing used CD4+ or CD8+ T cells sorted from blood, obtained in a trial of the OX40 agonist ivuxolimab. These TCRs come from an adult with an advanced solid tumor such as melanoma, head and neck, liver or kidney cancer. Both conserved end residues are part of each CDR3. The order of the fields is clone size, V gene, CDR3 length, D gene, J gene, CDR3 DNA, CDR3 protein. The D gene is left open where the match is weak. Only some rows state a clone size, as once, few, many or a class for expanded clones.

clone size: .; V gene: TRBV7-9; CDR3 length: 12; D gene: .; J gene: TRBJ2-7; CDR3 DNA: TGTGCCAGCAGCCCAGGCCCCTACGAGCAGTACTTC; CDR3 protein: CASSPGPYEQYF
clone size: .; V gene: TRBV9; CDR3 length: 15; D gene: .; J gene: TRBJ2-7; CDR3 DNA: TGTGCCAGCAGCGTCGCCGGGACTTCATTCTACGAGCAGTACTTC; CDR3 protein: CASSVAGTSFYEQYF
clone size: .; V gene: TRBV11-2; CDR3 length: 15; D gene: .; J gene: TRBJ2-2; CDR3 DNA: TGTGCCAGCGGTACAACCAGCACGAACACCGGGGAGCTGTTTTTT; CDR3 protein: CASGTTSTNTGELFF
clone size: .; V gene: TRBV9; CDR3 length: 16; D gene: TRBD2; J gene: TRBJ2-3; CDR3 DNA: TGTGCCAGCAGCACTACTAGCGGGGGTTTTGCAGATACGCAGTATTTT; CDR3 protein: CASSTTSGGFADTQYF
clone size: .; V gene: TRBV7-7; CDR3 length: 14; D gene: .; J gene: TRBJ2-3; CDR3 DNA: TGTGCTAGCAGCCGAGGGGGGGCCGGGGATACGCAGTATTTT; CDR3 protein: CASSRGGAGDTQYF
clone size: .; V gene: TRBV11-3; CDR3 length: 18; D gene: .; J gene: TRBJ2-6; CDR3 DNA: TGTGCCAGCAGCGCTGCAGTCATCTCGACAAAGTCGGGCCAACGTCCTGATTTC; CDR3 protein: CASSAAVISTKSGQRPDF
clone size: few; V gene: TRBV7-8; CDR3 length: 12; D gene: .; J gene: TRBJ2-7; CDR3 DNA: TGTGCCAGCAAGATAGGAGGGGACGAGCAGTACTTC; CDR3 protein: CASKIGGDEQYF
clone size: .; V gene: TRBV9; CDR3 length: 14; D gene: TRBD1; J gene: TRBJ2-7; CDR3 DNA: TGTGCCAGCAGCGTGGGGACAGGGGCCTACGAGCAGTACTTC; CDR3 protein: CASSVGTGAYEQYF
clone size: .; V gene: TRBV5-1; CDR3 length: 15; D gene: .; J gene: TRBJ1-5; CDR3 DNA: TGCGCCAGCAGCTTGGAGGGGCAGGGCAATCAGCCCCAGCATTTT; CDR3 protein: CASSLEGQGNQPQHF
clone size: .; V gene: TRBV7-9; CDR3 length: 15; D gene: TRBD1; J gene: TRBJ2-7; CDR3 DNA: TGTGCCAGCATCCCCCTCCGGGACAGGAGCTACGAGCAGTACTTC; CDR3 protein: CASIPLRDRSYEQYF
clone size: .; V gene: TRBV4-1; CDR3 length: 18; D gene: .; J gene: TRBJ1-2; CDR3 DNA: TGCGCCAGCAGCCAAGATGTTGGGGCAGGGATTGGGGGATATGGCTACACCTTC; CDR3 protein: CASSQDVGAGIGGYGYTF
clone size: .; V gene: TRBV6-5; CDR3 length: 14; D gene: TRBD1; J gene: TRBJ2-1; CDR3 DNA: TGTGCCAGCAGTTCCTGGACAGGGGAAAATGAGCAGTTCTTC; CDR3 protein: CASSSWTGENEQFF
clone size: .; V gene: TRBV7-9; CDR3 length: 13; D gene: .; J gene: TRBJ1-1; CDR3 DNA: TGTGCCAGCAGCACGGTCCCCTTGGTAGAAGCTTTCTTT; CDR3 protein: CASSTVPLVEAFF
clone size: .; V gene: TRBV11-3; CDR3 length: 15; D gene: .; J gene: TRBJ2-1; CDR3 DNA: TGTGCCAGCAGTCAAACCGGGGGAAACTACAATGAGCAGTTCTTC; CDR3 protein: CASSQTGGNYNEQFF
clone size: .; V gene: TRBV6-9; CDR3 length: 16; D gene: .; J gene: TRBJ1-1; CDR3 DNA: TGTGCCAGCAGAAAATCGGTTGGCAACATGAACACTGAAGCTTTCTTT; CDR3 protein: CASRKSVGNMNTEAFF
clone size: .; V gene: TRBV7-6; CDR3 length: 13; D gene: TRBD1; J gene: TRBJ2-1; CDR3 DNA: TGTGCCAGCAGCTTATCCCCCGGACAGGGGGTGTTCTTC; CDR3 protein: CASSLSPGQGVFF
clone size: many; V gene: TRBV5-5; CDR3 length: 13; D gene: .; J gene: TRBJ2-1; CDR3 DNA: TGTGCCAGCAGCGCGGGGGCCGGGGTGGAGCAGTTCTTC; CDR3 protein: CASSAGAGVEQFF
clone size: .; V gene: TRBV7-2; CDR3 length: 12; D gene: .; J gene: TRBJ2-5; CDR3 DNA: TGTGCCAGCAGCTTAGCGTTGATGGCCCAGTACTTC; CDR3 protein: CASSLALMAQYF
clone size: medium-sized; V gene: TRBV28; CDR3 length: 15; D gene: .; J gene: TRBJ1-4; CDR3 DNA: TGTGCCAGCGTCGCGCGGGAGGGGCGGAATGAAAAACTGTTTTTT; CDR3 protein: CASVAREGRNEKLFF
clone size: .; V gene: TRBV10-1; CDR3 length: 13; D gene: TRBD1; J gene: TRBJ2-7; CDR3 DNA: TGCGCCACCCGGACAGGGGCCCCCTACGAGCAGTACTTC; CDR3 protein: CATRTGAPYEQYF
clone size: .; V gene: TRBV27; CDR3 length: 13; D gene: TRBD1; J gene: TRBJ1-2; CDR3 DNA: TGTGCCAGCACCATGGGACAGGGGGCAGGCTACACCTTC; CDR3 protein: CASTMGQGAGYTF
clone size: few; V gene: TRBV27; CDR3 length: 12; D gene: .; J gene: TRBJ2-3; CDR3 DNA: TGTGCCAGCAGTCGAATTGCAGATACGCAGTATTTT; CDR3 protein: CASSRIADTQYF
clone size: .; V gene: TRBV9; CDR3 length: 14; D gene: .; J gene: TRBJ1-5; CDR3 DNA: TGTGCCAGCAGCCTGGACGGAGGCAATCAGCCCCAGCATTTT; CDR3 protein: CASSLDGGNQPQHF
clone size: few; V gene: TRBV7-9; CDR3 length: 15; D gene: .; J gene: TRBJ1-6; CDR3 DNA: TGTGCCAGCAGCTTCGATTATTCCGGAGGTTCACCCCTCCACTTT; CDR3 protein: CASSFDYSGGSPLHF
clone size: .; V gene: TRBV7-8; CDR3 length: 15; D gene: .; J gene: TRBJ2-3; CDR3 DNA: TGTGCCAGCAGCTTAGAAGAGGGGATCACAGATACGCAGTATTTT; CDR3 protein: CASSLEEGITDTQYF
clone size: .; V gene: TRBV6-6; CDR3 length: 11; D gene: .; J gene: TRBJ2-1; CDR3 DNA: TGTGCCAGCACCGAAGGAGATGAGCAGTTCTTC; CDR3 protein: CASTEGDEQFF
clone size: .; V gene: TRBV11-3; CDR3 length: 16; D gene: .; J gene: TRBJ2-3; CDR3 DNA: TGTGCCAGCAGCTCCGGGCCCTCAATGTACACAGATACGCAGTATTTT; CDR3 protein: CASSSGPSMYTDTQYF
clone size: once; V gene: TRBV6-5; CDR3 length: 14; D gene: .; J gene: TRBJ2-7; CDR3 DNA: TGTGCCAGCAGTTACTCGAACCAGGGTCTCGAGCAGTACTTC; CDR3 protein: CASSYSNQGLEQYF
clone size: .; V gene: TRBV5-4; CDR3 length: 15; D gene: TRBD1; J gene: TRBJ2-5; CDR3 DNA: TGTGCCAGCAGCCAGGGACAGGGGGCCGGGGAGACCCAGTACTTC; CDR3 protein: CASSQGQGAGETQYF
clone size: .; V gene: TRBV7-9; CDR3 length: 14; D gene: TRBD1; J gene: TRBJ1-1; CDR3 DNA: TGTGCCAGCAGCCCTGGACAGGGGAACACTGAAGCTTTCTTT; CDR3 protein: CASSPGQGNTEAFF
clone size: .; V gene: TRBV7-9; CDR3 length: 14; D gene: .; J gene: TRBJ2-3; CDR3 DNA: TGTGCCAGCAGCTTAGTCGGTGGCACAGATACGCAGTATTTT; CDR3 protein: CASSLVGGTDTQYF
clone size: .; V gene: TRBV27; CDR3 length: 14; D gene: .; J gene: TRBJ2-1; CDR3 DNA: TGTGCCAGCAGTTTACAGGACCCCTACAATGAGCAGTTCTTC; CDR3 protein: CASSLQDPYNEQFF
clone size: .; V gene: TRBV5-1; CDR3 length: 14; D gene: .; J gene: TRBJ2-7; CDR3 DNA: TGCGCCAGCAGCTTGGCAGGAGCGGGCTACGAGCAGTACTTC; CDR3 protein: CASSLAGAGYEQYF
clone size: .; V gene: TRBV9; CDR3 length: 13; D gene: .; J gene: TRBJ1-1; CDR3 DNA: TGTGCCAGCAGCGTTGCTGGGTCCACTGAAGCTTTCTTT; CDR3 protein: CASSVAGSTEAFF
clone size: medium-sized; V gene: TRBV11-2; CDR3 length: 13; D gene: .; J gene: TRBJ2-2; CDR3 DNA: TGTGCCATCCGGGACGGGAACACCGGGGAGCTGTTTTTT; CDR3 protein: CAIRDGNTGELFF
clone size: .; V gene: TRBV6-5; CDR3 length: 11; D gene: .; J gene: TRBJ1-1; CDR3 DNA: TGTGCCAGCAGTACGACCACTGAAGCTTTCTTT; CDR3 protein: CASSTTTEAFF